A selection of T cell receptor beta chains follows, all from one sample in a study of shared clonotypes between healthy human individuals. Generated by immunoSEQ multiplex PCR, the TCRdb table keeps only in-frame clones and is missing some. The table lists about 1 million clones, under 80% of them singletons. Input material: memory CD4+ T cells sorted from blood. All receptors come from a man younger than 30 in good health. CDR3s include the opening cysteine and the closing phenylalanine or tryptophan. The order of the fields is D gene, clone size, J gene, CDR3 length, V gene, CDR3 protein, CDR3 DNA. D genes are given only for firm matches. Where a row states a size, it is once, few, many or the class of an expanded clone; other rows omit it.

- - TRBJ1-3 14 TRBV5-8 CASSLGAPGNTIYF TGTGCCAGCAGCTTAGGGGCACCTGGAAACACCATATATTTT
TRBD2 - TRBJ2-2 20 TRBV4-2 CASSPSMGSGGAGGTGELFF TGTGCCAGCAGCCCCTCCATGGGTAGCGGGGGGGCTGGGGGCACCGGGGAGCTGTTTTTT
- - TRBJ1-4 17 TRBV28 CASSPWGGTVSNEKLFF TGTGCCAGCAGCCCATGGGGGGGAACGGTATCTAATGAAAAACTGTTTTTT
- - TRBJ2-3 11 TRBV5-8 CASSPSLGQYF TGTGCCAGCAGCCCCTCGCTCGGGCAGTATTTT
- - TRBJ2-1 14 TRBV5-6 CASSLVSGYNEQFF TGTGCCAGCAGCTTGGTCTCCGGCTACAATGAGCAGTTCTTC
TRBD1 - TRBJ1-3 17 TRBV30 CAWAPRDGTGVGNTIYF TGTGCCTGGGCTCCCCGGGACGGGACAGGGGTCGGAAACACCATATATTTT
TRBD1 - TRBJ2-7 16 TRBV5-4 CASSREPTGAPYEQYF TGCGCCAGCAGCCGAGAGCCCACAGGGGCCCCCTACGAGCAGTACTTC
- - TRBJ1-1 13 TRBV5-1 CASRRGPNTEAFF TGCGCCAGCAGACGGGGACCGAACACTGAAGCTTTCTTT
TRBD1 - TRBJ1-6 18 TRBV5-8 CASSSLLGQRSYNSPLHF TGTGCCAGCAGCTCATTACTGGGACAGCGCTCCTATAATTCACCCCTCCACTTT
TRBD1 - TRBJ1-2 14 TRBV25-1 CASSPTGVVYGYTF TGTGCCAGCAGTCCTACAGGGGTGGTCTATGGCTACACCTTC
- - TRBJ2-7 14 TRBV7-7 CASSLGQGIGEQYF TGTGCTAGCAGCTTAGGCCAGGGGATCGGTGAGCAGTACTTC
TRBD1 - TRBJ2-7 16 TRBV7-9 CASSLVAGQGAREQYF TGTGCCAGCAGCTTAGTAGCGGGACAGGGGGCTCGTGAGCAGTACTTC
- - TRBJ2-3 16 TRBV18 CASSPTRGTGADTQYF TGTGCCAGCTCACCTACCCGGGGGACCGGGGCTGATACGCAGTATTTT
- few TRBJ1-2 14 TRBV30 CAWASLIGVYGYTF TGTGCCTGGGCATCATTAATAGGGGTATATGGCTACACCTTC
TRBD1 - TRBJ2-2 14 TRBV5-8 CATHRGYNTGELFF TGTGCCACCCACAGGGGGTACAACACCGGGGAGCTGTTTTTT
TRBD2 few TRBJ2-5 16 TRBV2 CASNGLAGGYGETQYF TGTGCCAGCAATGGACTAGCGGGAGGGTATGGGGAGACCCAGTACTTC
- - TRBJ1-1 12 TRBV5-6 CASSLDRGEAFF TGTGCCAGCAGCTTGGATAGGGGAGAAGCTTTCTTT
- - TRBJ1-2 14 TRBV5-1 CASSETPVAGGYTF TGCGCCAGCAGCGAAACCCCCGTGGCAGGCGGCTACACCTTC
- - TRBJ2-7 15 TRBV14 CASSQEWGPSYEQYF TGTGCCAGCAGCCAAGAATGGGGTCCTTCCTACGAGCAGTACTTC
- - TRBJ1-2 11 TRBV29-1 CSVDFGYGYTF TGCAGCGTTGATTTCGGCTATGGCTACACCTTC
TRBD1 few TRBJ1-6 16 TRBV19 CASRAPGQALNSPLHF TGTGCCAGTAGGGCTCCGGGACAGGCCCTTAATTCACCCCTCCACTTT
- - TRBJ2-2 16 TRBV4-3 CASSQDAALNTGELFF TGCGCCAGCAGCCAAGACGCGGCTTTGAACACCGGGGAGCTGTTTTTT
- - TRBJ2-2 13 TRBV30 CAWSRERTGELFF TGTGCCTGGAGTAGGGAGAGGACCGGGGAGCTGTTTTTT
- once TRBJ2-7 13 TRBV5-1 CASSPEAPTPQYF TGCGCCAGCAGCCCAGAAGCTCCGACGCCTCAGTACTTC
- - TRBJ2-7 14 TRBV14 CASSQDQGSYEQYF TGTGCCAGCAGCCAAGACCAAGGGAGCTACGAGCAGTACTTC
TRBD2 - TRBJ2-1 15 TRBV9 CASSAGLASYNEQFF TGTGCCAGCAGCGCGGGACTAGCGTCTTACAATGAGCAGTTCTTC
- - TRBJ2-5 13 TRBV27 CASSQGYQETQYF TGTGCCAGCAGCCAGGGGTATCAAGAGACCCAGTACTTC
- - TRBJ2-1 16 TRBV12-5 CASGGRTESSYNEQFF TGTGCTAGTGGTGGCCGGACGGAGAGCTCCTACAATGAGCAGTTCTTC
- - TRBJ1-2 11 TRBV27 CASKGNHGYTF TGTGCCAGCAAGGGGAATCACGGCTACACCTTC
- once TRBJ2-7 15 TRBV6-5 CASSSPAASSYEQYF TGTGCCAGCAGTTCTCCAGCCGCAAGTAGTTACGAGCAGTACTTC
- - TRBJ1-1 15 TRBV7-2 CASSLDGGLNTEAFF TGTGCCAGCAGCTTAGATGGGGGGCTAAACACTGAAGCTTTCTTT
- - TRBJ2-7 13 TRBV7-2 CASSPKSSGEQYF TGTGCCAGCAGCCCGAAAAGCTCGGGGGAGCAGTACTTC
TRBD2 few TRBJ2-1 15 TRBV25-1 CASSGDTSGQAWRFF TGTGCCAGCAGCGGGGATACTAGCGGGCAGGCCTGGAGATTCTTC
- few TRBJ2-7 14 TRBV18 CASSPGGVSYEQYF TGTGCCAGCTCACCGGGGGGCGTCTCCTACGAGCAGTACTTC
- many TRBJ1-2 15 TRBV9 CASSVGTDLLWGYTF TGTGCCAGCAGCGTAGGGACGGATCTATTGTGGGGCTACACCTTC
- few TRBJ2-7 11 TRBV6-5 CASSSFREQYF TGTGCCAGCAGTTCCTTTCGGGAGCAGTACTTC
- once TRBJ2-2 15 TRBV28 CASIGGSANTGELFF TGTGCCAGCATCGGAGGAAGCGCGAACACCGGGGAGCTGTTTTTT
TRBD1 - TRBJ2-6 20 TRBV18 CASSPPGTGGFTGGANVLTF TGTGCCAGCTCACCACCAGGTACAGGGGGCTTCACTGGTGGGGCCAACGTCCTGACTTTC
- - TRBJ2-5 15 TRBV11-2 CASSNGAVGGETQYF TGTGCCAGCAGTAATGGGGCGGTTGGGGGAGAGACCCAGTACTTC
- once TRBJ1-1 17 TRBV18 CASSPSQGTGPNTEAFF TGTGCCAGCTCACCATCCCAGGGTACAGGGCCGAACACTGAAGCTTTCTTT